These 3 T cell receptor beta chains originate from one sample sequenced in a study of blood T cell repertoires in COVID-19. Some clones are missing from TCRdb's copy, which holds only in-frame ones; the method was immunoSEQ multiplex PCR. This table holds about 42,000 clones, over 90% found once. Specimen: peripheral blood. The receptors come from a human donor in a cohort sampled during active COVID-19.

The chain combines TRBV24-1 with TRBJ2-2, with 8 bases fitting TRBD1. There are 19 residues in the CDR3. The J segment lost 5 bases and the V segment lost 10 bases, leaving 23 bases of the junction unmatched. Per germline, CDR1 KGHDR and CDR2 SFDVKD. CDR3 DNA sequence: TGTGCCACTTCAAATCGGAAGGTCCGGCAGGGGGCGGTGACCGGGGAGCTGTTTTTT. It encodes CATSNRKVRQGAVTGELFF.

The V and J genes are TRBV28 and TRBJ2-7, with D uncertain. The CDR3 spans 12 residues. V lost 3 bases, J lost 5 bases, and 8 bases lay in between. CDR1 is MDHEN and CDR2 is SYDVKM in the germline V gene. CDR3 sequence (DNA): TGTGCCAGCAGTTTGGGCAGAGACGAGCAGTACTTC. Its protein is CASSLGRDEQYF. The whole variable domain, filled in from reference TRBV28 and TRBJ2-7, reads DVKVTQSSRYLVKRTGEKVFLECVQDMDHENMFWYRQDPGLGLRLIYFSYDVKMKEKGDIPEGYSVSREKKERFSLILESASTNQTSMYLCASSLGRDEQYFGPGTRLTVT.

The table lists this clone with a count of one. V gene TRBV28 combines with J gene TRBJ2-3; 7 positions match TRBD1. Germline V lookup: CDR1 MDHEN, CDR2 SYDVKM. Trimming at V came to 3 bases and at J to 0 bases, leaving 9 bases not matched to a gene. The CDR3 is 17 amino acids. The CDR3 here is CASSFTPDRDSTDTQYF. DNA for the CDR3: TGTGCCAGCAGTTTTACTCCAGACAGGGATAGCACAGATACGCAGTATTTT. Based on the CDR3 plus reference TRBV28 and TRBJ2-3, the full variable domain is DVKVTQSSRYLVKRTGEKVFLECVQDMDHENMFWYRQDPGLGLRLIYFSYDVKMKEKGDIPEGYSVSREKKERFSLILESASTNQTSMYLCASSFTPDRDSTDTQYFGPGTRLTVL.